These T cell receptor beta chains were read from a single sample in a study of cytomegalovirus exposure and HLA in healthy donors. Using immunoSEQ multiplex PCR, the repertoire was profiled, and TCRdb retains in-frame clones only, with some absent. The sample has some 270,000 clones, about 90% seen once. Input material: PBMCs. The receptors were sampled from a girl aged 2-15 years in good health and CMV-seronegative. The CDR3 runs from the conserved cysteine through the conserved F or W. The order of the fields is V gene, D gene, J gene, clone size, CDR3 DNA, CDR3 protein. The D gene is left open where the match is weak. Size is omitted from some rows. Given values are once, few, many or a class for expanded clones.

v_gene: TRBV29-1; d_gene: .; j_gene: TRBJ2-5; abundance: .; CDR3nt: TGCAGCGTCCCCGACCCGGGAGAGACCCAGTACTTC; CDR3aa: CSVPDPGETQYF
v_gene: TRBV19; d_gene: .; j_gene: TRBJ1-1; abundance: .; CDR3nt: TGTGCCAGTAGTAACAAAAACCTGAACACTGAAGCTTTCTTT; CDR3aa: CASSNKNLNTEAFF
v_gene: TRBV11-2; d_gene: .; j_gene: TRBJ1-5; abundance: .; CDR3nt: TGTGCCAGCAGCCCCATCGGGGGGGATCAGCCCCAGCATTTT; CDR3aa: CASSPIGGDQPQHF
v_gene: TRBV27; d_gene: .; j_gene: TRBJ2-1; abundance: .; CDR3nt: TGTGCCAGCAGTGAGGAGACCCCCTACAATGAGCAGTTCTTC; CDR3aa: CASSEETPYNEQFF
v_gene: TRBV19; d_gene: TRBD1; j_gene: TRBJ1-2; abundance: .; CDR3nt: TGTGCCAGTAACTCCCCTGGACAGGGACGGGGCCTAAACTATGGCTACACCTTC; CDR3aa: CASNSPGQGRGLNYGYTF
v_gene: TRBV19; d_gene: .; j_gene: TRBJ1-1; abundance: .; CDR3nt: TGTGCCAGCGATGCGGGGATCAACACTGAAGCTTTCTTT; CDR3aa: CASDAGINTEAFF
v_gene: TRBV7-8; d_gene: TRBD2; j_gene: TRBJ2-1; abundance: .; CDR3nt: TGTGCCAGCAGCTTAGGGTCGGGACTAGCGGGGGGCCTGCGGGGGAATGAGCAGTTCTTC; CDR3aa: CASSLGSGLAGGLRGNEQFF
v_gene: TRBV28; d_gene: TRBD2; j_gene: TRBJ2-7; abundance: .; CDR3nt: TGTGCCAGCACCCATTATGAAGCGGGGGGTTACGAGCAGTACTTC; CDR3aa: CASTHYEAGGYEQYF
v_gene: TRBV5-6; d_gene: .; j_gene: TRBJ2-7; abundance: .; CDR3nt: TGTGCCAGCAGCTTGGGATCAGCGCTATCCTACGAGCAGTACTTC; CDR3aa: CASSLGSALSYEQYF
v_gene: TRBV18; d_gene: .; j_gene: TRBJ2-1; abundance: .; CDR3nt: TGTGCCAGCTCACCACGAGGTCAGGAGCAGTTCTTC; CDR3aa: CASSPRGQEQFF
v_gene: TRBV29-1; d_gene: TRBD1; j_gene: TRBJ2-7; abundance: .; CDR3nt: TGCAGCGTTCAAGGCAGGGGGACCTACGAGCAGTACTTC; CDR3aa: CSVQGRGTYEQYF
v_gene: TRBV10-2; d_gene: .; j_gene: TRBJ1-4; abundance: .; CDR3nt: TGCGCCAGCAGGGGGACACAGCCTAATGAAAAACTGTTTTTT; CDR3aa: CASRGTQPNEKLFF
v_gene: TRBV11-2; d_gene: TRBD2; j_gene: TRBJ2-3; abundance: .; CDR3nt: TGTGCCAGCAGCTTAGAGGGGACTAGGGGTTGGACAGATACGCAGTATTTT; CDR3aa: CASSLEGTRGWTDTQYF
v_gene: TRBV4-2; d_gene: TRBD2; j_gene: TRBJ2-3; abundance: .; CDR3nt: TGTGCCAGCAGCCAGGGGGGTAGCGGGGGGGCTACAGATACGCAGTATTTT; CDR3aa: CASSQGGSGGATDTQYF
v_gene: TRBV7-9; d_gene: TRBD2; j_gene: TRBJ2-1; abundance: .; CDR3nt: TGTGCCAGCAGCTTAGGGCGATCGGGTAGCGGGGCTAATGAGCAGTTCTTC; CDR3aa: CASSLGRSGSGANEQFF
v_gene: TRBV5-5; d_gene: .; j_gene: TRBJ1-1; abundance: .; CDR3nt: TGTGCCAGCAGCCCAACTCAGGCTTTGAACACTGAAGCTTTCTTT; CDR3aa: CASSPTQALNTEAFF
v_gene: TRBV6-5; d_gene: TRBD1; j_gene: TRBJ1-2; abundance: few; CDR3nt: TGTGCCAGCTTAAACGGACAGGGCTACTCTGGCTACACCTTC; CDR3aa: CASLNGQGYSGYTF
v_gene: TRBV6-6; d_gene: TRBD1; j_gene: TRBJ2-3; abundance: .; CDR3nt: TGTGCCAGCAGCTTTCAGGGACAGGGAATAGATACGCAGTATTTT; CDR3aa: CASSFQGQGIDTQYF
v_gene: TRBV9; d_gene: TRBD2; j_gene: TRBJ2-7; abundance: .; CDR3nt: TGTGCCAGCAGCGTAGGACCCATAGCGGGAGGGGCCTACGAGCAGTACTTC; CDR3aa: CASSVGPIAGGAYEQYF
v_gene: TRBV9; d_gene: TRBD1; j_gene: TRBJ1-6; abundance: .; CDR3nt: TGTGCCAGCAGAGGACAGGGGCCGAAACCAAGCTCCTATAATTCACCCCTCCACTTT; CDR3aa: CASRGQGPKPSSYNSPLHF
v_gene: TRBV27; d_gene: .; j_gene: TRBJ2-7; abundance: .; CDR3nt: TGTGCCAGCACCCAAGCCGGGACGCCTGCGGGGTACGAGCAGTACTTC; CDR3aa: CASTQAGTPAGYEQYF
v_gene: TRBV5-1; d_gene: TRBD2; j_gene: TRBJ2-5; abundance: .; CDR3nt: TGCGCCAGCAGCTTGAGGACTAGCGGGAGTTCTGTGCAGACCCAGTACTTC; CDR3aa: CASSLRTSGSSVQTQYF
v_gene: TRBV5-1; d_gene: .; j_gene: TRBJ2-1; abundance: .; CDR3nt: TGCGCCAGCAGCTTGGATCTAGGAGAGCAGTTCTTC; CDR3aa: CASSLDLGEQFF
v_gene: TRBV7-9; d_gene: .; j_gene: TRBJ1-2; abundance: once; CDR3nt: TGTGCCAGCAGCTTAGACGAGGGAGTGAGTGGCTACACCTTC; CDR3aa: CASSLDEGVSGYTF
v_gene: TRBV5-1; d_gene: .; j_gene: TRBJ2-7; abundance: .; CDR3nt: TGCGCCAGCAGTTCTCCTCCGGGGGAGCAGTACTTC; CDR3aa: CASSSPPGEQYF
v_gene: TRBV5-4; d_gene: .; j_gene: TRBJ2-7; abundance: .; CDR3nt: TGTGCCAGCACCAGGGCCCAGGCTACCCCCTACGAGCAGTACTTC; CDR3aa: CASTRAQATPYEQYF
v_gene: TRBV4-2; d_gene: TRBD2; j_gene: TRBJ2-3; abundance: .; CDR3nt: TGTGCCAGCAGCCAAGAGGCAAGTAGCGGGGCAGATACGCAGTATTTT; CDR3aa: CASSQEASSGADTQYF
v_gene: TRBV7-8; d_gene: TRBD1; j_gene: TRBJ1-1; abundance: .; CDR3nt: TGTGCCAGCAGCTTATTGGGACAGGGGGCTTTCTTT; CDR3aa: CASSLLGQGAFF
v_gene: TRBV2; d_gene: .; j_gene: TRBJ1-3; abundance: .; CDR3nt: TGTGCCAGCAGTGTAGAAGCCTCTGGAAACACCATATATTTT; CDR3aa: CASSVEASGNTIYF
v_gene: TRBV6-5; d_gene: TRBD1; j_gene: TRBJ1-2; abundance: once; CDR3nt: TGTGCCAGCAGTTACTCGAGGCAGGGGGGCTATGGCTACACCTTC; CDR3aa: CASSYSRQGGYGYTF
v_gene: TRBV10-1; d_gene: TRBD1; j_gene: TRBJ1-2; abundance: .; CDR3nt: TGCGCCAGCAGCGACTCGGGACAGGGGGACTATGGCTACACCTTC; CDR3aa: CASSDSGQGDYGYTF
v_gene: TRBV6-5; d_gene: TRBD2; j_gene: TRBJ2-7; abundance: .; CDR3nt: TGTGCCAGCAGTTACCCTAGCGGGGGCTCCTACGAGCAGTACTTC; CDR3aa: CASSYPSGGSYEQYF
v_gene: TRBV7-8; d_gene: TRBD1; j_gene: TRBJ1-3; abundance: .; CDR3nt: TGTGCCAGCAGGAGTGCGGGACAGTGGGCCTCTGGAAACACCATATATTTT; CDR3aa: CASRSAGQWASGNTIYF
v_gene: TRBV6-1; d_gene: TRBD2; j_gene: TRBJ2-1; abundance: .; CDR3nt: TGTGCCAGCAGTGTCCCCTTGGGCGGGGGGCCCTCTGGTGAGCAGTTCTTC; CDR3aa: CASSVPLGGGPSGEQFF
v_gene: TRBV28; d_gene: TRBD2; j_gene: TRBJ2-7; abundance: .; CDR3nt: TGTGCCAGCAGCTTTCTGGCGGGGGGCCAGAGCCCCTACGAGCAGTACTTC; CDR3aa: CASSFLAGGQSPYEQYF
v_gene: TRBV27; d_gene: .; j_gene: TRBJ1-2; abundance: once; CDR3nt: TGTGCCAGCAGCGGGACATTCCGCGAGCATGGCTACACCTTC; CDR3aa: CASSGTFREHGYTF
v_gene: TRBV4-1; d_gene: .; j_gene: TRBJ1-1; abundance: .; CDR3nt: TGCGCCAGCAGCCAAGACCCCCCGTCGAACACTGAAGCTTTCTTT; CDR3aa: CASSQDPPSNTEAFF
v_gene: TRBV5-4; d_gene: TRBD2; j_gene: TRBJ2-7; abundance: .; CDR3nt: TGTGCCAGCAGCTTGGATGCTAGCGGGAGCTCCTACGAGCAGTACTTC; CDR3aa: CASSLDASGSSYEQYF
v_gene: TRBV10-1; d_gene: .; j_gene: TRBJ2-3; abundance: .; CDR3nt: TGCGCCAGCAGTGGTGGGCCCACTAGCACAGATACGCAGTATTTT; CDR3aa: CASSGGPTSTDTQYF
v_gene: TRBV6-5; d_gene: .; j_gene: TRBJ1-2; abundance: .; CDR3nt: TGTGCCAGCACCCCGCGTCTGGGGGCCCTGGGGGGCTACACCTTC; CDR3aa: CASTPRLGALGGYTF
v_gene: TRBV14; d_gene: TRBD2; j_gene: TRBJ2-4; abundance: once; CDR3nt: TGTGCCAGCAGCCAAGGACTAGCGGGAGGGGGAAACATTCAGTACTTC; CDR3aa: CASSQGLAGGGNIQYF